This entry is about one T cell receptor (beta chain). Its antigen is undetermined. The record originates from a study of shared clonotypes between healthy human individuals. Study-wide results and limits: Larger estimated richness was generally seen in naive subsets than in memory subsets. Investigators collected only blood, and repertoires in tissues likely differ. A reduction in generation probabilities was seen for non-shared clonotypes relative to those shared by all four donors.

CDR1 is SQVTM, CDR2 ANQGSEA, per germline. The V end lost 5 bases, the J end lost 6 bases, and 8 bases lay between the germline ends. This CDR3 is 10 amino acids long. Naive CD8 cells lacked CD45RO, underwent positive selection for CCR7 and left out terminally differentiated effector memory CD45RA+ cells. This table comes from immunoSEQ multiplex PCR, and its TCRdb copy is limited to in-frame clones, with some not included. Of some 600,000 clones in the sample, around 96% were seen once. The sample taken for sequencing was naive CD8+ T cells sorted from blood. This chain uses TRBV29-1 with TRBJ2-7; D not resolved. The receptor was derived from a woman aged 25-40 years in good health. The CDR3 DNA sequence: TGCAGCGTTTGGTCAATCGAGCAGTACTTC. It codes for CSVWSIEQYF.